This T cell receptor (beta chain) originates from a study of T-cell reconstitution after alpha-beta-depleted transplantation in children. Study outcomes and limitations: After one year, T-cell counts and TCRbeta diversity mostly came from new T cells. Several hundred graft clones that had expanded were reportedly the source of alpha-beta T cells about two months after transplant.

TCRbeta library preparation incorporated unique molecular identifiers. TCRdb reanalysed the PCR reads using MiXCR and keeps one entry per CDR3 protein. This sample has hundreds of thousands of distinct CDR3 sequences, with about 23% found just once. Trimming removed 7 bases from V and 0 bases from J, with 12 bases in between. CDR1 is MNHEY, CDR2 SVGAGI, per germline. The length of the CDR3 is 14 residues. About this clonotype: Its antigen remains unknown.

The material was PBMCs, mostly from graft donor cells, obtained 360 days after TCRalphabeta/CD19-depleted stem cell transplant. The rearrangement links TRBV6-5 to TRBJ1-2; D perhaps matches TRBD1 (5 bases). The clonotype was recovered from a boy younger than two who had a stem cell transplant for acute myeloid leukemia, so the T cells may come from the graft donor. The CDR3 coding sequence is TGTGCCAGCAAGGGGCAGGGTGCTAACTATGGCTACACCTTC. This sequence encodes CASKGQGANYGYTF.